The 2 T cell receptor beta chains presented below share a single source sample, sequenced in a study of T cells in Graves' hyperthyroidism and ophthalmopathy. The investigators amplified TCR beta CDR3 regions from RNA transcripts. RT-PCR in the first round (using the HTBI primer set) targeted the TCR CDR3. TCRdb analysed the multiplex PCR reads with MiXCR anew, one entry per CDR3 protein. This table has about 560,000 distinct CDR3 sequences, roughly 50% appearing once. Sequencing input: peripheral blood or thyroid tissue (not recorded which). The origin of the receptors is a woman aged 18 to 35 with Graves' hyperthyroidism.

This clonotype has just a few counts. J is TRBJ2-2 and V is TRBV7-3; 8 bases line up with TRBD1. J gave up 3 bases and V 6 bases, and 6 bases lay outside the gene matches. The CDR3 is 15 residues long. CDR1 and CDR2 from the germline V gene are SGHTA and FQGTGA. The CDR3 coding sequence is TGTGCCAGCAGTGGGACAGGTGGTTACACCGGGGAGCTGTTTTTT. Translation: CASSGTGGYTGELFF.

V is TRBV7-2 and J is TRBJ1-2; D remains unclear. Trimming took 8 bases from V and 5 from J, leaving 15 bases between them. The germline CDR1 and CDR2 sequences are SGHTA and FQGNSA. The CDR3 is 13 residues long. CDR3 in amino acids: CASSSTAVYGYTF. The CDR3, as DNA: TGTGCCAGCTCATCAACAGCGGTATATGGCTACACCTTC. The variable domain in full, completed from reference TRBV7-2 and TRBJ1-2, reads GAGVSQSPSNKVTEKGKDVELRCDPISGHTALYWYRQSLGQGLEFLIYFQGNSAPDKSGLPSDRFSAERTGGSVSTLTIQRTQQEDSAVYLCASSSTAVYGYTFGSGTRLTVV.